Listed below are T cell receptor beta chains from one sample, sequenced in a study of PD-L1 blockade in urothelial cancer. The method was immunoSEQ multiplex PCR; TCRdb's version includes in-frame clones alone and lacks a portion of them. Altogether 90,000 to 120,000 clones are present, roughly nine tenths being singletons, with the ten largest covering 0.8% to 1%. The sample in question was PBMCs, obtained around atezolizumab (anti-PD-L1) treatment. Every receptor here comes from a woman over 75 with urothelial cancer. Both conserved end residues are part of each CDR3. The D gene is left open where the match is weak. Clone size appears in some rows only: once, few, many, or a class for an expanded clone.

v_gene	j_gene	abundance	d_gene	len	CDR3nt	CDR3aa
TRBV5-1	TRBJ2-7	.	TRBD1	14	TGCGCCAGCAGCATTGGACAGGGGGCAAGGGAGCAGTACTTC	CASSIGQGAREQYF
TRBV9	TRBJ1-1	.	.	15	TGTGCCAGCAGCGTTGGCCCATCATCGAACACTGAAGCTTTCTTT	CASSVGPSSNTEAFF
TRBV5-1	TRBJ2-3	.	TRBD2	15	TGCGCCAGCAGCTTTAGCGGGAGAGGCACAGATACGCAGTATTTT	CASSFSGRGTDTQYF
TRBV27	TRBJ1-5	.	.	13	TGTGCCAGCAGTTACGGTAGCAATCAGCCCCAGCATTTT	CASSYGSNQPQHF
TRBV7-9	TRBJ1-2	few	TRBD1	14	TGTGCCAGCAGCTTACCCAGGGACAGGGGGGGCTACACCTTC	CASSLPRDRGGYTF
TRBV27	TRBJ2-7	.	.	15	TGTGCCAGCACCCTAAACCCCACTACCGCCTACGAGCAGTACTTC	CASTLNPTTAYEQYF
TRBV27	TRBJ1-1	.	.	13	TGTGCCAGCAGTTTTAACCGGGGCACTGAAGCTTTCTTT	CASSFNRGTEAFF
TRBV20-1	TRBJ1-5	few	.	11	TGCAGTGCTCGTGGGGGGGGGCCCCAGCATTTT	CSARGGGPQHF
TRBV19	TRBJ2-6	.	.	18	TGTGCCAGTAGTATTTCCCCAACTAGACCTACTGGGGCCAACGTCCTGACTTTC	CASSISPTRPTGANVLTF
TRBV27	TRBJ2-2	.	TRBD2	16	TGTGCCAGCAGTTTCGGAGCGGGAGGATCCCCCGGGGAGCTGTTTTTT	CASSFGAGGSPGELFF
TRBV14	TRBJ2-1	.	TRBD2	13	TGTGCCAGCAGCCGGGCGGGAGCAGGGGAGCAGTTCTTC	CASSRAGAGEQFF
TRBV15	TRBJ2-3	.	TRBD2	14	TGTGCCACCAAACGGGGAGGGATGTTAGATACGCAGTATTTT	CATKRGGMLDTQYF
TRBV7-6	TRBJ2-1	.	TRBD2	16	TGTGCCAGCAGCTTATTAGGGACTAGAGGCGGCAATGAGCAGTTCTTC	CASSLLGTRGGNEQFF
TRBV19	TRBJ2-1	.	TRBD2	14	TGTGCCAGTAGTATCGGGACTAGCCCCAATGAGCAGTTCTTC	CASSIGTSPNEQFF
TRBV7-6	TRBJ2-1	once	TRBD2	14	TGTGCCAGCAGCTATAGCGGGAGGGCCGGTGAGCAGTTCTTC	CASSYSGRAGEQFF
TRBV4-1	TRBJ2-1	.	TRBD2	17	TGCGCCAGCAGCCAAGGGTCTAGCGGGAGTTTCAGAAATGAGCAGTTCTTC	CASSQGSSGSFRNEQFF
TRBV15	TRBJ2-2	.	TRBD2	18	TGTGCCACCAGCAGAGAGCTAGCGGGAGGGGCGAACACCGGGGAGCTGTTTTTT	CATSRELAGGANTGELFF
TRBV6-6	TRBJ2-2	.	TRBD2	13	TGTGCCAGCGGTCTAGCGGGAACCGGGGAGCTGTTTTTT	CASGLAGTGELFF
TRBV7-7	TRBJ1-5	.	TRBD1	15	TGTGCCAGCAGCCCAGGGACAGGGAGGGATCAGCCCCAGCATTTT	CASSPGTGRDQPQHF
TRBV11-2	TRBJ2-6	.	.	16	TGTGCCAGCAGCCTCCTGGGGGGCTCTGGGGCCAACGTCCTGACTTTC	CASSLLGGSGANVLTF
TRBV29-1	TRBJ2-7	once	.	11	TGCAGCGTCCGCCGCGGCCACGAGCAGTACTTC	CSVRRGHEQYF
TRBV6-1	TRBJ2-1	.	TRBD1	12	TGTGCCAGCGGACAGGGCCGGCGTGAGCAGTTCTTC	CASGQGRREQFF
TRBV19	TRBJ2-7	.	TRBD1	14	TGTGCCAGTAGTAACAGGGGGCAGATCTACGAGCAGTACTTC	CASSNRGQIYEQYF
TRBV27	TRBJ2-3	.	.	16	TGTGCCAGCAGTTTAGGAGCAGGGCTTAGCACAGATACGCAGTATTTT	CASSLGAGLSTDTQYF
TRBV28	TRBJ2-5	.	TRBD1	16	TGTGCCAGCAGTTTCTCATGGACAGGGGGCGCAGAGACCCAGTACTTC	CASSFSWTGGAETQYF
TRBV5-1	TRBJ2-1	.	TRBD2	16	TGCGCCAGCAGCTTGGTCGCAGCGGGAAAGTACAATGAGCAGTTCTTC	CASSLVAAGKYNEQFF
TRBV10-3	TRBJ2-1	.	.	13	TGTGCCACCGAGGGGCTAGCGAACAATGAGCAGTTCTTC	CATEGLANNEQFF
TRBV19	TRBJ1-4	.	.	14	TGTGCCAGTAGTAGTAGAGGGACTAATGAAAAACTGTTTTTT	CASSSRGTNEKLFF
TRBV28	TRBJ1-2	.	.	14	TGTGCCAGCAGGGGAGGAGGAAGAAACTATGGCTACACCTTC	CASRGGGRNYGYTF
TRBV7-6	TRBJ1-4	.	.	16	TGTGCCAGCAGCACCGGGGTGGAGATTTTTAATGAAAAACTGTTTTTT	CASSTGVEIFNEKLFF
TRBV2	TRBJ1-2	.	TRBD1	13	TGTGCCAGCAGCCAGGACAGGGGAGATGGCTACACCTTC	CASSQDRGDGYTF
TRBV10-1	TRBJ2-7	.	TRBD1	13	TGCGCCAGCAGAGGGACAGGGGACCACGAGCAGTACTTC	CASRGTGDHEQYF
TRBV6-1	TRBJ1-2	.	TRBD1	14	TGTGCCAGCAGTGTGGCTGGGACAGTATATGGCTACACCTTC	CASSVAGTVYGYTF
TRBV28	TRBJ1-2	.	TRBD1	14	TGTGCCAGCAGTGAACGACAGGGGAGGTATGGCTACACCTTC	CASSERQGRYGYTF
TRBV2	TRBJ1-3	.	.	11	TGTGCCAGCAGTGCAGAAAACACCATATATTTT	CASSAENTIYF
TRBV29-1	TRBJ2-5	.	.	14	TGCAGCGTTGAGTCCATCGCGGTTCTAGAGACCCAGTACTTC	CSVESIAVLETQYF